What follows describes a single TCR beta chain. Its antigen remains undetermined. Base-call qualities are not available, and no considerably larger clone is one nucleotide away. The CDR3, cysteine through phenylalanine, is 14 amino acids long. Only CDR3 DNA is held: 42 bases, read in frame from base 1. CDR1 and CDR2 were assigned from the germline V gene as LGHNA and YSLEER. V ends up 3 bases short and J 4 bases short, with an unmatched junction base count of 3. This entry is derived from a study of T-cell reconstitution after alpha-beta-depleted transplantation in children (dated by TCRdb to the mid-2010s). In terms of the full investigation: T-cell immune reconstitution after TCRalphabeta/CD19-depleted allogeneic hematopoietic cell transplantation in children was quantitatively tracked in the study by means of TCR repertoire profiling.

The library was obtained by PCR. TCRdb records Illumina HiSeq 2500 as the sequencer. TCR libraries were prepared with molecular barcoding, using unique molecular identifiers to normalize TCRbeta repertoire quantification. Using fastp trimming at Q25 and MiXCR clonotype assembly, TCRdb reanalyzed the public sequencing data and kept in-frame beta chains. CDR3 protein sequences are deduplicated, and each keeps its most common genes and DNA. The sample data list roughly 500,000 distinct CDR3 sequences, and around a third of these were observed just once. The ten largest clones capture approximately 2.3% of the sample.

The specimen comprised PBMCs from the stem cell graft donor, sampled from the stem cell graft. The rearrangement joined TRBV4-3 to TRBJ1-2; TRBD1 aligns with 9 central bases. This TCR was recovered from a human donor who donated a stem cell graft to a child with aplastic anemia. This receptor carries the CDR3 CASSQTGGGYGYTF. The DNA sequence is TGCGCCAGCAGCCAGACAGGGGGTGGCTATGGCTACACCTTC.